Below, 14 T cell receptor beta chains from the same sample are listed, as sequenced in a study of Ad26.COV2.S vaccination and SARS-CoV-2 variants. Profiled with immunoSEQ multiplex PCR; TCRdb holds only in-frame clones, not every one. The data contain about 400,000 clones, about 85% of them singletons. Treatment in this sample: roughly 20 received Ad26.COV2.S at low or high dose, single or two shots; a few received placebo; per-sample allocation not given. It was on day 63 after the first vaccine or placebo injection that samples were taken. Source: peripheral blood, taken in a trial of Ad26.COV2.S vaccine versus placebo. The receptor set was obtained from a person between 18 and 65 years old who received the Ad26.COV2.S COVID-19 vaccine or a placebo.

J is TRBJ2-2 and V is TRBV5-4; 8 nucleotides line up with TRBD2. V shed 3 bases, J shed 5 bases, and the junction held 6 bases outside the gene matches. This CDR3 is built from 15 residues. From germline, CDR1 is SGHNT and CDR2 YYREEE (reference sequence). CDR3 sequence (DNA): TGTGCCAGCAGCTCCGGGACTAGAATTACCGGGGAGCTGTTTTTT. Amino acid sequence: CASSSGTRITGELFF.

The chain couples TRBV2 to TRBJ1-6; the match to TRBD1 covers 7 bases. Germline lookup yields CDR1 SNHLY and CDR2 FYNNEI. The CDR3 is made up of 16 amino acids. Trimming took 5 bases from V and 7 from J; bases not matched to a gene: 11. The CDR3: CASSPPTGRGNSPLHF. CDR3 in DNA: TGTGCCAGCAGTCCGCCGACAGGGAGGGGAAATTCACCCCTCCACTTT. The whole variable domain, remainder taken from reference TRBV2 and TRBJ1-6, is EPEVTQTPSHQVTQMGQEVILRCVPISNHLYFYWYRQILGQKVEFLVSFYNNEISEKSEIFDDQFSVERPDGSNFTLKIRSTKLEDSAMYFCASSPPTGRGNSPLHFGNGTRLTVT.

The chain employs TRBV5-5 and TRBJ1-2; 8 nucleotides agree with TRBD1. In germline, CDR1 is SGHKS, CDR2 YYEKEE (reference sequence). Unmatched junction bases numbered 9, after V lost 0 bases and J lost 8 bases. This CDR3 has 15 residues. CDR3 DNA sequence: TGTGCCAGCAGCTTGGGTGGGCAGGGGGCCAGAGGCTACACCTTC. This translates into CASSLGGQGARGYTF.

The chain couples TRBV13 to TRBJ2-3, with 9 bases identical to TRBD2. The CDR3 is 15 amino acids. Germline assignment: CDR1 PRHDT and CDR2 FYEKMQ (reference sequence). The trim removed 7 bases at V and 0 bases at J, leaving 5 bases unmatched. CDR3 amino acids: CASTLRGGSTDTQYF. The CDR3 nucleotides read TGTGCCAGCACCCTGCGGGGGGGTAGCACAGATACGCAGTATTTT.

This clone was counted only a few times. This chain links TRBV7-9 with TRBJ2-4; D gene unclear. Germline-derived CDR1 and CDR2 are SEHNR and FQNEAQ (reference sequence). The CDR3 loop spans 14 amino acids. V was shortened by 0 bases and J by 1 base, with 4 bases between the two germline ends. The CDR3 coding sequence is TGTGCCAGCAGCTTAGCTGAGGCCAAAAACATTCAGTACTTC. This sequence encodes CASSLAEAKNIQYF.

The rearrangement joins TRBV7-9 to TRBJ2-3; perhaps TRBD2 as D (7 bases). V was trimmed by 6 bases and J by 2 bases, leaving 15 bases between them. This CDR3 has 15 residues. Germline V CDR1 and CDR2: SEHNR, FQNEAQ (reference sequence). CDR3 region: CASSPSAGATDTQYF. DNA of the CDR3: TGTGCCAGCAGTCCATCGGCGGGGGCCACAGATACGCAGTATTTT.

The chain employs TRBV5-1 and TRBJ2-3, with TRBD2 matching 12 bases. The CDR3 loop spans 19 amino acids. CDR1 is SGHRS and CDR2 is YFSETQ in the germline V gene. V dropped 2 bases and J dropped 3; count of bases not matched to a gene: 13. CDR3 sequence: CASSLPSGGAFTETDTQYF. In DNA form, the CDR3 reads TGCGCCAGCAGCTTACCTAGCGGGGGGGCCTTTACGGAAACAGATACGCAGTATTTT.

This chain connects TRBV6-6 to TRBJ2-7, with D possibly TRBD2 on 6 matching bases. The CDR3 totals 16 residues. Trimming cost V 0 bases and J 4 bases, with 16 bases left between them. Germline loops: CDR1 MNHNY, CDR2 SVGAGI (reference sequence). In DNA form, the CDR3 reads TGTGCCAGCAGTTACTCGGGTGGGGGGATGAGGTACGAGCAGTACTTC. This translates into CASSYSGGGMRYEQYF.

The chain carries TRBV6-6 and TRBJ1-1, with 9 bases fitting TRBD1. In germline, CDR1 is MNHNY, CDR2 SVGAGI (reference sequence). The junction had 6 bases not matched to a gene; V was cut back by 5 bases and J by 5 bases. There are 14 residues in the CDR3. The CDR3 is CASSRQGVRTEAFF. The DNA for the CDR3 is TGTGCCAGCAGTCGACAGGGGGTGAGGACTGAAGCTTTCTTT.

This chain uses TRBV11-2 with TRBJ1-3; D is ambiguous. Between the trimmed V and J ends, which lost 5 bases and 4 bases, there was a span of 12 bases. CDR3 length: 14 residues. In germline, CDR1 is SGHAT, CDR2 FQNNGV. The CDR3 nucleotides read TGTGCCAGCAGCCCGTGGGCAGGCGGAAACACCATATATTTT. This gives the protein CASSPWAGGNTIYF.

The chain joins TRBV5-1 to TRBJ1-5, with D uncertain. Trimming removed 4 bases at V and 1 base at J, with 9 bases between. Germline loops: CDR1 SGHRS, CDR2 YFSETQ. The CDR3 length is 14 residues. CDR3 sequence reads: CASSPGGSNQPQHF. CDR3 bases: TGCGCCAGCAGCCCCGGAGGGAGCAATCAGCCCCAGCATTTT.

The chain joins TRBV12-3 or TRBV12-4 to TRBJ1-1; the D is unclear. V lost 5 bases and J 0 bases, leaving 7 bases between the germline ends. There are 13 residues in the CDR3. CDR3 sequence: CASSAVMNTEAFF. The CDR3 bases are TGTGCCAGCAGTGCCGTCATGAACACTGAAGCTTTCTTT.

The V gene is TRBV4-3, the J gene TRBJ1-5; no clear D. The CDR3 runs to 19 residues. V gave up 0 bases and J gave up 2 bases, with 20 bases separating them. In germline, CDR1 is LGHNA, CDR2 YSLEER. In DNA form, the CDR3 reads TGCGCCAGCAGCCAAGATTGGGGTAAAGTGGGCTGGGGCAATCAGCCCCAGCATTTT. Its protein is CASSQDWGKVGWGNQPQHF.

The rearrangement links TRBV3-1 (or the pseudogene TRBV3-2) to TRBJ2-3; 10 bases align to TRBD1. Germline V lookup: CDR1 LGHDT, CDR2 YNNKEL (reference sequence). The CDR3 has 16 amino acids. V lost 4 bases and J lost 1; bases outside the gene matches: 5. Written as DNA, the CDR3 is TGTGCCAGCAGCCCGCGACAGGGGGCAGGCACAGATACGCAGTATTTT. Translated, it gives CASSPRQGAGTDTQYF.